These T cell receptor beta chains were read from a single sample in a study of T-cell memory formation after mild COVID-19. TCRdb analysed the 5' RACE reads with MiXCR anew, one entry per CDR3 protein. The sample yields tens of thousands of distinct CDR3 sequences, about 15% seen once. Sample: PBMCs or a T cell subset sorted from them (not recorded which). These receptors originate from a man aged 18 to 29 who had mild COVID-19 (a few samples of this study predate the infection). Cell type and time point are not known. CDR3s include the opening cysteine and the closing phenylalanine or tryptophan. Fields, in order: clone size, J gene, V gene, D gene, CDR3 protein, CDR3 DNA. D genes are given only for firm matches. Rows give clone size only sometimes, using once, few, many, or a class for an expanded clone.

NA,TRBJ1-1,TRBV4-3,NA,CASSQDGGSNTEAFF,TGCGCCAGCAGCCAAGATGGGGGGTCGAACACTGAAGCTTTCTTT
NA,TRBJ2-7,TRBV12-3/TRBV12-4,NA,CASSRSLSTSYEQYF,TGTGCCAGCAGTCGCAGTCTTTCTACCTCCTACGAGCAGTACTTC
few,TRBJ2-1,TRBV7-3,NA,CASSSRTNDEQFF,TGTGCCAGCAGCTCCCGAACGAACGATGAGCAGTTCTTC
NA,TRBJ2-7,TRBV25-1,NA,CATMHRGRREQYF,TGTGCCACCATGCACCGGGGACGTCGGGAGCAGTACTTC
few,TRBJ1-1,TRBV18,NA,CASSPQGGTEAFF,TGTGCCAGCTCACCCCAGGGTGGCACTGAAGCTTTCTTT
many,TRBJ2-5,TRBV4-2,TRBD2,CASSPLAGGKETQYF,TGTGCCAGCAGCCCGTTAGCGGGGGGGAAGGAGACCCAGTACTTC
NA,TRBJ2-1,TRBV6-2/TRBV6-3,TRBD1,CASRRDRERSNEQFF,TGTGCCAGCAGGAGAGACAGGGAGAGGTCAAATGAGCAGTTCTTC
many,TRBJ2-2,TRBV5-1,NA,CASSLGRGNTGELFF,TGCGCCAGCAGCTTGGGTCGGGGGAACACCGGGGAGCTGTTTTTT
NA,TRBJ1-2,TRBV4-1,NA,CASSQGAISPYGYTF,TGCGCCAGCAGCCAAGGGGCAATAAGCCCGTATGGCTACACCTTC
NA,TRBJ1-1,TRBV29-1,NA,CSVEHQGSTEAFF,TGCAGCGTTGAACACCAGGGATCCACTGAAGCTTTCTTT
few,TRBJ2-7,TRBV4-1,TRBD2,CASSQPSGGWAEQYF,TGCGCCAGCAGCCAGCCCTCGGGGGGGTGGGCCGAGCAGTACTTC
many,TRBJ1-1,TRBV4-2,NA,CASSQVENTEAFF,TGTGCCAGCAGCCAAGTAGAGAACACTGAAGCTTTCTTT
few,TRBJ1-1,TRBV30,NA,CAWSYLVQPNTEAFF,TGTGCCTGGAGTTACCTGGTACAGCCGAACACTGAAGCTTTCTTT
once,TRBJ1-2,TRBV29-1,NA,CSVDVAGRYTF,TGCAGCGTTGATGTGGCAGGGCGCTACACCTTC
NA,TRBJ2-7,TRBV4-1,TRBD1,CASSQDSGGFYEQYF,TGCGCCAGCAGCCAAGATTCAGGGGGCTTCTACGAGCAGTACTTC
few,TRBJ2-3,TRBV21-1,NA,CAPRGGGSITDTQYF,TGTGCCCCCAGGGGAGGGGGCTCGATCACAGATACGCAGTATTTT
many,TRBJ1-2,TRBV6-1,NA,CASSEWRGISNYGYTF,TGTGCCAGCAGTGAATGGAGGGGCATCTCTAACTATGGCTACACCTTC
few,TRBJ2-7,TRBV9,NA,CASSRTGIAAHEQYF,TGTGCCAGCAGTCGTACGGGAATAGCGGCGCACGAGCAGTACTTC
few,TRBJ2-1,TRBV2,NA,CASIGEQFF,TGTGCCAGCATCGGGGAGCAGTTCTTC
many,TRBJ2-1,TRBV5-1,NA,CASSARGSGYNEQFF,TGCGCCAGCAGCGCCCGGGGGTCGGGTTACAATGAGCAGTTCTTC
few,TRBJ1-3,TRBV6-5,NA,CASSRGTGNTIYF,TGTGCCAGCAGCCGGGGGACTGGAAACACCATATATTTT
few,TRBJ2-1,TRBV19,NA,CASTQGPGELKEQFF,TGTGCCAGTACCCAGGGGCCAGGGGAATTGAAGGAGCAGTTCTTC
NA,TRBJ2-3,TRBV5-1,NA,CASSRWGADTQYF,TGCGCCAGCAGCCGGTGGGGGGCAGATACGCAGTATTTT
few,TRBJ1-2,TRBV4-3,NA,CASSQEGTGNYGYTF,TGCGCCAGCAGCCAAGAGGGAACAGGCAACTATGGCTACACCTTC
NA,TRBJ2-7,TRBV6-5,NA,CASSYSRGQYEQYF,TGTGCCAGCAGTTACTCTCGAGGGCAGTACGAGCAGTACTTC
NA,TRBJ1-3,TRBV12-5,NA,CASGLVLISGNTIYF,TGTGCTAGTGGTTTGGTCCTGATCTCTGGAAACACCATATATTTT
few,TRBJ1-1,TRBV6-2/TRBV6-3,TRBD1,CASRYPTGVPEAFF,TGTGCCAGCAGATACCCTACAGGGGTCCCTGAAGCTTTCTTT
few,TRBJ2-1,TRBV7-2,NA,CASSLGLGGGEASYNEQFF,TGTGCCAGCAGCTTAGGGTTAGGGGGGGGCGAAGCCTCCTACAATGAGCAGTTCTTC
few,TRBJ2-3,TRBV5-1,NA,CASRPDRVGLLSSTDTQYF,TGCGCCAGCAGGCCCGATCGCGTTGGCCTTCTATCAAGCACAGATACGCAGTATTTT
few,TRBJ1-1,TRBV29-1,NA,CSVPEGITEAFF,TGCAGCGTCCCGGAGGGGATAACTGAAGCTTTCTTT
NA,TRBJ2-2,TRBV5-5,TRBD2,CASSFGTSGVGGELFF,TGTGCCAGCAGCTTCGGGACTAGCGGGGTGGGCGGGGAGCTGTTTTTT
NA,TRBJ2-2,TRBV7-9,NA,CASSPRQVNTGELFF,TGTGCCAGCAGCCCACGACAGGTGAACACCGGGGAGCTGTTTTTT
few,TRBJ2-5,TRBV6-5,NA,CASTAGEETQYF,TGTGCCAGCACGGCAGGGGAAGAGACCCAGTACTTC
NA,TRBJ1-2,TRBV4-1,TRBD1,CASSHRDRGLFGYTF,TGCGCCAGCAGCCACCGGGACAGGGGCCTTTTTGGCTACACCTTC
few,TRBJ2-1,TRBV6-2/TRBV6-3,NA,CASKYSDNEQFF,TGTGCCAGCAAATACAGCGACAATGAGCAGTTCTTC
NA,TRBJ1-2,TRBV12-3/TRBV12-4,NA,CASSFSGGDYGYTF,TGTGCCAGCAGTTTCTCCGGGGGGGACTATGGCTACACCTTC
NA,TRBJ1-2,TRBV5-1,TRBD1,CASSWDSNGYTF,TGCGCCAGCAGCTGGGACAGTAATGGCTACACCTTC
many,TRBJ2-7,TRBV4-2,NA,CASSYETYEQYF,TGTGCCAGCAGTTACGAAACCTACGAGCAGTACTTC
few,TRBJ1-1,TRBV5-6,TRBD1,CASSLDRVGVSTEAFF,TGTGCCAGCAGCCTCGACAGGGTGGGAGTTTCCACTGAAGCTTTCTTT
few,TRBJ2-2,TRBV29-1,NA,CSALTGSLRAGELFF,TGCAGCGCCTTAACCGGGTCTTTAAGGGCCGGGGAGCTGTTTTTT
many,TRBJ2-1,TRBV5-1,NA,CASSLQRHSYNEQFF,TGCGCCAGCAGCTTGCAGAGGCACTCCTACAATGAGCAGTTCTTC
NA,TRBJ2-4,TRBV5-5,NA,CASSRHLRTNQYF,TGTGCCAGCAGCAGGCACCTGCGGACTAATCAGTACTTC
NA,TRBJ2-5,TRBV27,NA,CASIRGKAIQETQYF,TGTGCCAGCATACGCGGGAAAGCTATTCAAGAGACCCAGTACTTC
NA,TRBJ2-7,TRBV6-2/TRBV6-3,TRBD1,CASRTQGARHEQYF,TGTGCCAGCAGAACACAGGGGGCGCGACACGAGCAGTACTTC
NA,TRBJ1-4,TRBV7-6,TRBD1,CASSAFSWDRREKLFF,TGTGCCAGCAGCGCCTTTTCGTGGGACAGGCGCGAAAAACTGTTTTTT